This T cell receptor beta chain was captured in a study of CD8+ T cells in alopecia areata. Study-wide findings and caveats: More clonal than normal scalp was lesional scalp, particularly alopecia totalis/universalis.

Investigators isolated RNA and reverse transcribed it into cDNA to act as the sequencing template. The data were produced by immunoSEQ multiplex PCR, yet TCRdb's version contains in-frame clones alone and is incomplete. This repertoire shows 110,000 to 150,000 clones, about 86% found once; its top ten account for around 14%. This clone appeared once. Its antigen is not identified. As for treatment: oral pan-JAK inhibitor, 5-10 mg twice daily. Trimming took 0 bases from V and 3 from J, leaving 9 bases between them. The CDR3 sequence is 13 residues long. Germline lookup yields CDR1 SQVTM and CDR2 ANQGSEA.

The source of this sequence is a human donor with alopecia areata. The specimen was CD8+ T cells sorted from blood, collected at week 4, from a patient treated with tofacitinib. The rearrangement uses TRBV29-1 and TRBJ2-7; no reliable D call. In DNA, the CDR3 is TGCAGCGTTGAAGAGGGGTCGGGCTACGAGCAGTACTTC. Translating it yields CSVEEGSGYEQYF.